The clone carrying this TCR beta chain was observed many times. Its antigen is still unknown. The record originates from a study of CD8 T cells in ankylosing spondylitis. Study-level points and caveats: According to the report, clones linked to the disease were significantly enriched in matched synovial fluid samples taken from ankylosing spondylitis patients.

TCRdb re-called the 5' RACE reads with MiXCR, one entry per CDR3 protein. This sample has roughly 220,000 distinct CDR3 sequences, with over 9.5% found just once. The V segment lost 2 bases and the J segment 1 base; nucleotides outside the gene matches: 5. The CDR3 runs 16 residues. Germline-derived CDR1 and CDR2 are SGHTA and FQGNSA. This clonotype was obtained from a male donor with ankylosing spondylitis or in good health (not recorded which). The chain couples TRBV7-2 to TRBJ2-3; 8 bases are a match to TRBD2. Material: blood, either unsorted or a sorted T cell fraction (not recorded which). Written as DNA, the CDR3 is TGTGCCAGCAGCTTACTTTTTAGCGGGGGCACAGATACGCAGTATTTT. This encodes CASSLLFSGGTDTQYF.